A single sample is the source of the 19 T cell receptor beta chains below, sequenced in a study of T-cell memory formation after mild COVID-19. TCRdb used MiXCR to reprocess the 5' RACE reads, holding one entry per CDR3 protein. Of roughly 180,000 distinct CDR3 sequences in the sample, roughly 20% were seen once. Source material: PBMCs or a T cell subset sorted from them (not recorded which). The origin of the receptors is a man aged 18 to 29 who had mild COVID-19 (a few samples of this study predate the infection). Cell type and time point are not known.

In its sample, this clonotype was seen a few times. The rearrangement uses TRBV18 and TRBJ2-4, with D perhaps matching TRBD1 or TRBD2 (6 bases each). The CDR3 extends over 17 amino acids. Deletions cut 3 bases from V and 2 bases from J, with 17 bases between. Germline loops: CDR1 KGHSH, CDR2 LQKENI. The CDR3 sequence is CASSPLGGGVSKNIQYF. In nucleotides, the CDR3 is TGTGCCAGCTCACCCCTGGGGGGCGGCGTCTCCAAAAACATTCAGTACTTC. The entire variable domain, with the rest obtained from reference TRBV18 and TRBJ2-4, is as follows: NAGVMQNPRHLVRRRGQEARLRCSPMKGHSHVYWYRQLPEEGLKFMVYLQKENIIDESGMPKERFSAEFPKEGPSILRIQQVVRGDSAAYFCASSPLGGGVSKNIQYFGAGTRLSVL.

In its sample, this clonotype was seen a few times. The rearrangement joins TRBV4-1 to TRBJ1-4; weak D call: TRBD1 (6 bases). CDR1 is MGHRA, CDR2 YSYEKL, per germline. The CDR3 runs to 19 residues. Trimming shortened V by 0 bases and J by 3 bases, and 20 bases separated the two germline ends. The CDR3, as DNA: TGCGCCAGCAGCCAAGATCTCGCAGGGGCGAGTGAGGCTAATGAAAAACTGTTTTTT. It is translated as CASSQDLAGASEANEKLFF.

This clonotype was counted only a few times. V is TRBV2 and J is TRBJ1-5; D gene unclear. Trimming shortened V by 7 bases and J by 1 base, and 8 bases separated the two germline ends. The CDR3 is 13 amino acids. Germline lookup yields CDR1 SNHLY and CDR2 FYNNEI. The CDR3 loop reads CASMLGSNQPQHF. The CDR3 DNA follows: TGTGCCAGCATGTTGGGGAGCAATCAGCCCCAGCATTTT.

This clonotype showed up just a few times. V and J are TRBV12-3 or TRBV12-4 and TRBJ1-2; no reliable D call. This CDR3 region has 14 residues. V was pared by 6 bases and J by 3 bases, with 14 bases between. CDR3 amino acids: CASRESSPYYGYTF. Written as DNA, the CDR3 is TGTGCCAGCAGAGAGAGTTCACCCTACTATGGCTACACCTTC.

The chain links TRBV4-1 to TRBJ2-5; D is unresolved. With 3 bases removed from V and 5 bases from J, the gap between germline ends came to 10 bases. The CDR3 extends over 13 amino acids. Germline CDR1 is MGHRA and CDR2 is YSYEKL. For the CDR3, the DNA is TGCGCCAGCAGCCATGGTACCGGGGAGACCCAGTACTTC. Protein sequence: CASSHGTGETQYF.

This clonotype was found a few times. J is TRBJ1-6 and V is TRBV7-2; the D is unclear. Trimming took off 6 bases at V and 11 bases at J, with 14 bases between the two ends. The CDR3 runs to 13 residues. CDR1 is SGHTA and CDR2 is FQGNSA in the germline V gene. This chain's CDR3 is CASRSPALPPLHF. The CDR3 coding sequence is TGTGCCAGCAGATCGCCAGCCCTCCCACCCCTCCACTTT. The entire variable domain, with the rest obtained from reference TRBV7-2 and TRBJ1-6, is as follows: GAGVSQSPSNKVTEKGKDVELRCDPISGHTALYWYRQSLGQGLEFLIYFQGNSAPDKSGLPSDRFSAERTGGSVSTLTIQRTQQEDSAVYLCASRSPALPPLHFGNGTRLTVT.

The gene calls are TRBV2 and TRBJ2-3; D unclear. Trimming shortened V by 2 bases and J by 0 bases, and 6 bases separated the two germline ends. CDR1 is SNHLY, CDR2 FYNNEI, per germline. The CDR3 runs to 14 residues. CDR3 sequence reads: CASSERASTDTQYF. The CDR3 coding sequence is TGTGCCAGCAGTGAAAGAGCTAGCACAGATACGCAGTATTTT.

The CDR3 sequence is CSGGWGDRTDTQYF. CDR3 nucleotide sequence: TGCAGCGGTGGTTGGGGGGACCGCACAGATACGCAGTATTTT. The J gene is TRBJ2-3, the V gene TRBV20-1, with a tentative D call TRBD2 (6 bases). This CDR3 has 14 residues. Germline assignment: CDR1 DFQATT and CDR2 SNEGSKA (reference sequence).

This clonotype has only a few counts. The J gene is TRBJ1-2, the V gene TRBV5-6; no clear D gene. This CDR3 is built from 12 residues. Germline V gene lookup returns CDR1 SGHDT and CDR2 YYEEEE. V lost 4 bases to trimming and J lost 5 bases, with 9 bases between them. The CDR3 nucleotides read TGTGCCAGCAGCCCCGCGTCTTATGGCTACACCTTC. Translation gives CASSPASYGYTF.

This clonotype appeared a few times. The CDR3: CASSPDSYEQYF. For the CDR3, the DNA is TGTGCCAGCAGCCCGGACAGCTACGAGCAGTACTTC. The chain couples TRBV12-3 or TRBV12-4 to TRBJ2-7; D is perhaps TRBD1 (6 bases). CDR3 size: 12 residues. Trimming removed 6 bases at V and 3 bases at J, with 9 bases between.

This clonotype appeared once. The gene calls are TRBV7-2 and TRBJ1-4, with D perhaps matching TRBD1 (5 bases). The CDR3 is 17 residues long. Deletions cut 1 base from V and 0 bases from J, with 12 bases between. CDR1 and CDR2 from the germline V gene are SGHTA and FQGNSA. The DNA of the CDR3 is TGTGCCAGCAGCTTAGGTGCCGGGACGGCAACTAATGAAAAACTGTTTTTT. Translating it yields CASSLGAGTATNEKLFF.

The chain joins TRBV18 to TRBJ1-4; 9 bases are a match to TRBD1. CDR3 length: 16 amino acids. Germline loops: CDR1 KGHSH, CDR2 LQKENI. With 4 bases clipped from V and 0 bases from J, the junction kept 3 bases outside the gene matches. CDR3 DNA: TGTGCCAGCTCACGGACAGGGGACTCAACTAATGAAAAACTGTTTTTT. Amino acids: CASSRTGDSTNEKLFF. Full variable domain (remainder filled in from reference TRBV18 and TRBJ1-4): NAGVMQNPRHLVRRRGQEARLRCSPMKGHSHVYWYRQLPEEGLKFMVYLQKENIIDESGMPKERFSAEFPKEGPSILRIQQVVRGDSAAYFCASSRTGDSTNEKLFFGSGTQLSVL.

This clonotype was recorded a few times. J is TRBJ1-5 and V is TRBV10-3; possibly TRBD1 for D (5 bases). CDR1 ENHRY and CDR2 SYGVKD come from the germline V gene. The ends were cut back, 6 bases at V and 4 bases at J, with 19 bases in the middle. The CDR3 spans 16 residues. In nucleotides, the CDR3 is TGTGCCATCAGGGGGGGAGATCCTCGGGGGAATCAGCCCCAGCATTTT. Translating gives CAIRGGDPRGNQPQHF.

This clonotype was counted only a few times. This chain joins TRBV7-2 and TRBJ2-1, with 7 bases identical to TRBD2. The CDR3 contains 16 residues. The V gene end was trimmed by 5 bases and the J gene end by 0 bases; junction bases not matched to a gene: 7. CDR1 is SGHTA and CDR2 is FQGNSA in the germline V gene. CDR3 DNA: TGTGCCAGCAGCCAAGGAGCGGGGAGCTCCTACAATGAGCAGTTCTTC. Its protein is CASSQGAGSSYNEQFF.

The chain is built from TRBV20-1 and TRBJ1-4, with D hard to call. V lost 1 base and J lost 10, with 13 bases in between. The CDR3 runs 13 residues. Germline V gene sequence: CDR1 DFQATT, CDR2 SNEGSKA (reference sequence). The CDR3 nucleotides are TGCAGTGCTAGAGCGGTCACAGACGCAAAACTGTTTTTT. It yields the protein CSARAVTDAKLFF.

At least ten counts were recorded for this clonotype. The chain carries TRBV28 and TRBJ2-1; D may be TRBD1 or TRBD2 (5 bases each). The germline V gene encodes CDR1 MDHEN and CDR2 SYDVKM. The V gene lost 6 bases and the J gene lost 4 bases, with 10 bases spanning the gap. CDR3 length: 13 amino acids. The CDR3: CASSTGAYNEQFF. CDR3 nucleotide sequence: TGTGCCAGCAGCACCGGGGCATACAATGAGCAGTTCTTC. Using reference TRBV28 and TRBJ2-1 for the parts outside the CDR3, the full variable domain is DVKVTQSSRYLVKRTGEKVFLECVQDMDHENMFWYRQDPGLGLRLIYFSYDVKMKEKGDIPEGYSVSREKKERFSLILESASTNQTSMYLCASSTGAYNEQFFGPGTRLTVL.

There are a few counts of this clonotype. This CDR3 is CASSPLTRNTGELFF. The CDR3 DNA reads as TGTGCCAGCTCACCACTCACAAGGAACACCGGGGAGCTGTTTTTT. The chain is built from TRBV18 and TRBJ2-2; no reliable D call. Trimming took off 1 base at V and 1 base at J, with 7 bases between the two ends. Germline V gene data show CDR1 as KGHSH and CDR2 as LQKENI. This CDR3 has 15 amino acids.

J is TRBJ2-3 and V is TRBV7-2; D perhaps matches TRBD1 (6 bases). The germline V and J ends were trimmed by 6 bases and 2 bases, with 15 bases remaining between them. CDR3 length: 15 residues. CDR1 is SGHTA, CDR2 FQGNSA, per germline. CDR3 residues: CASRRPGHLTDTQYF. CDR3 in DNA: TGTGCCAGCAGGAGACCGGGACACCTCACAGATACGCAGTATTTT.

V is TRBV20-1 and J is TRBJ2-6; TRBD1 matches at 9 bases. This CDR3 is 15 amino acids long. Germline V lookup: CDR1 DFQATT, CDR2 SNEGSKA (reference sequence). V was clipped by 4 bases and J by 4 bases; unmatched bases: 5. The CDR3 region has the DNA TGCAGTGCTATACAGGGGGCCGCCGGGGCCAACGTCCTGACTTTC. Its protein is CSAIQGAAGANVLTF.